This entry concerns a single T cell receptor (beta chain). Trimming left V 3 bases short and J 0 bases short, with 23 bases between. From germline, CDR1 is LGHDT and CDR2 YNNKEL (reference sequence). This CDR3 comprises 19 residues. The data were produced by immunoSEQ multiplex PCR, yet TCRdb's version contains in-frame clones alone and is incomplete. Of 100,000 to 150,000 clones in the sample, approximately 88% were seen once. The record originates from a study of blood T cell repertoires in COVID-19. Specimen: peripheral blood. The receptor comes from a man in his fifties or sixties with acute or convalescent COVID-19. The V and J genes are TRBV3-1 (or the pseudogene TRBV3-2) and TRBJ1-1; tentative D call: TRBD1 (6 bases). The CDR3 sequence is CASSQNPRQGNQMNTEAFF. The CDR3 nucleotides read TGTGCCAGCAGCCAGAACCCTCGGCAGGGGAATCAGATGAACACTGAAGCTTTCTTT.